One sample yielded the 5 T cell receptor beta chains listed below, sequenced in a study of T cells after yellow fever vaccination. Via MiXCR, TCRdb re-called the 5' RACE reads, giving one row per CDR3 protein. The table includes around 590,000 distinct CDR3 sequences, 9% to 15% detected once. Sequenced material: PBMCs, taken on the day of the yellow fever booster vaccination. The receptors were sampled from a man aged 25 to 45 who received the YFV17D yellow fever vaccine.

The chain links TRBV14 to TRBJ2-3; 10 bases align to TRBD2. This CDR3 comprises 16 residues. Germline V gene lookup returns CDR1 SGHDN and CDR2 FVKESK. Trimming cost V 0 bases and J 4 bases; bases outside gene matches: 4. CDR3 residues: CASSQDHLAGADTQYF. DNA of the CDR3: TGTGCCAGCAGCCAAGATCACCTAGCGGGAGCAGATACGCAGTATTTT.

This clonotype was counted a few times. The rearrangement uses TRBV28 and TRBJ2-7; 7 bases agree with TRBD1. Germline-derived CDR1 and CDR2 are MDHEN and SYDVKM. The CDR3 has 15 amino acids. V was pared by 3 bases and J by 5 bases, with 10 bases of the junction left unmatched. The CDR3 nucleotides read TGTGCCAGCAGTTTGTATTTAAAGGGGGCCGACGAGCAGTACTTC. Its protein is CASSLYLKGADEQYF.

The genes are TRBV4-1 and TRBJ2-1, with TRBD2 matching over 10 bases. The CDR3 covers 17 residues. Germline-derived CDR1 and CDR2 are MGHRA and YSYEKL. Trimming took 0 bases from V and 5 from J; bases not matched to a gene: 7. The CDR3 nucleotides read TGCGCCAGCAGCCAAGATCCGGGACTAGCGCCAAACAATGAGCAGTTCTTC. It codes for CASSQDPGLAPNNEQFF.

The V call is TRBV10-3, the J call TRBJ2-2, with D hard to call. Germline V gene sequence: CDR1 ENHRY, CDR2 SYGVKD. CDR3 length: 14 residues. Trimming removed 6 bases at V and 0 bases at J, with 8 bases between. CDR3 coding DNA: TGTGCCATCAGGACTGAATCGAACACCGGGGAGCTGTTTTTT. This sequence encodes CAIRTESNTGELFF.

V is TRBV15 and J is TRBJ2-1, with D unclear. V was cut by 1 base and J by 7 bases, with 17 bases left in between. CDR1 and CDR2 (germline): LNHNV, YYDKDF (reference sequence). This CDR3 has 16 residues. The CDR3 is CATSRGSSAPENEQFF. The CDR3 nucleotides are TGTGCCACCAGCAGAGGTTCATCCGCCCCGGAGAATGAGCAGTTCTTC.